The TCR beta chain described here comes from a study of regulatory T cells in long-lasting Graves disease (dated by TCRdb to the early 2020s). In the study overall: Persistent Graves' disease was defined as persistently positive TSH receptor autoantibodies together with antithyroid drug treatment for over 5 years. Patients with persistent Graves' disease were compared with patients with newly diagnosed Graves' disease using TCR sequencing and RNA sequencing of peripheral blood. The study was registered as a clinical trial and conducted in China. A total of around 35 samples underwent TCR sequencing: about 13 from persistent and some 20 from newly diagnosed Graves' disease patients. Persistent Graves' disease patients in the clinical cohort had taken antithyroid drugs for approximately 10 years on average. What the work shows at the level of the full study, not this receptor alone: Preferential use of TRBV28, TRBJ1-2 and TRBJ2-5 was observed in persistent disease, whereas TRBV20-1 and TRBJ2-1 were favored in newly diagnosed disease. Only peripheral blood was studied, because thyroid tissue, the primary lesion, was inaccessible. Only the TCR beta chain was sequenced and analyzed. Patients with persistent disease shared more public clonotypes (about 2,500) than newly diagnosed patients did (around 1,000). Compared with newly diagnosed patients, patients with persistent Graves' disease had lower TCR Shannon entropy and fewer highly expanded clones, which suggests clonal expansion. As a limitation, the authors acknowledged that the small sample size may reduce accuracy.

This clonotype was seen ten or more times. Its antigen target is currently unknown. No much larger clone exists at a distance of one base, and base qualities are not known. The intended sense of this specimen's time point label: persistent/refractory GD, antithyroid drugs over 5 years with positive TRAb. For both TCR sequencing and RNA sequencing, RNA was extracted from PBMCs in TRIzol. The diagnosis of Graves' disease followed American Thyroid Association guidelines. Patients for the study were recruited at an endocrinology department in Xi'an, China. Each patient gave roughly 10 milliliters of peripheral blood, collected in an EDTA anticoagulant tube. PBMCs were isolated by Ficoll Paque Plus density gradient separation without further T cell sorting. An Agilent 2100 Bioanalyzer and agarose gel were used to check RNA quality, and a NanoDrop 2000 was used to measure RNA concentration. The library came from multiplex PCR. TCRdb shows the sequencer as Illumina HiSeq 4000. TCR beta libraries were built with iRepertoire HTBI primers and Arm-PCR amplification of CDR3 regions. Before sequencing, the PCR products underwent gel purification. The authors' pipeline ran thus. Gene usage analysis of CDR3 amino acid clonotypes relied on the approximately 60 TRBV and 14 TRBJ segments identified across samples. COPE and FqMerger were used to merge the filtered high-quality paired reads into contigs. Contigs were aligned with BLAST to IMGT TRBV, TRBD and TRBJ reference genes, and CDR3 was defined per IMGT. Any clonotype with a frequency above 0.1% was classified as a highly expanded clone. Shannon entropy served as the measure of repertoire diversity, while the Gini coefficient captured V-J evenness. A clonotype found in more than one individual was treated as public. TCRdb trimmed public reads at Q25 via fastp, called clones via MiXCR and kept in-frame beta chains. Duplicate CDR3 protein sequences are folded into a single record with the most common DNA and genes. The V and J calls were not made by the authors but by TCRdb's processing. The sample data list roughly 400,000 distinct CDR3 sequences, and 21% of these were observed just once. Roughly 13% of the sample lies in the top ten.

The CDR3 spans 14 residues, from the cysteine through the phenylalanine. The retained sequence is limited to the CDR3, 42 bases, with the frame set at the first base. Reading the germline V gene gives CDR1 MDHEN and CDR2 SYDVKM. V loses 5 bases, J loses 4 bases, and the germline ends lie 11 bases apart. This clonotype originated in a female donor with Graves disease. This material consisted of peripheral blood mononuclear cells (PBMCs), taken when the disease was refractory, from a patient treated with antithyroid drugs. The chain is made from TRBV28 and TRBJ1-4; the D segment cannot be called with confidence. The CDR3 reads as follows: CASSMSGINEKLFF. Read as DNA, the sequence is TGTGCCAGCAGTATGAGCGGGATTAATGAAAAACTGTTTTTT.